These T cell receptor beta chains were read from a single sample in a study of shared clonotypes between healthy human individuals. Sequenced by immunoSEQ multiplex PCR; TCRdb stores in-frame clones only, minus some. The table records about 1.1 million clones, 70% to 80% of them present only once. The sample was memory CD4+ T cells from PBMCs. These receptors all come from a man aged 18 to 29 in good health. Some clones in this sample may be carry-over from other donors' samples. Each CDR3 is given with its conserved first and last residue. A D gene is named only where the DNA matches it firmly. A clone size is listed for some rows: how often the clone was seen (once, few, many), or a class if it is expanded.

>TRBJ2-7|TRBV5-4|NA|TRBD2
CASSLGLAGTYEQYF
TGTGCCAGCAGCTTGGGACTAGCGGGAACCTACGAGCAGTACTTC
>TRBJ2-7|TRBV9|NA|TRBD2
CASSVAGSGRAGYEQYF
TGTGCCAGCAGCGTAGCTGGTAGCGGGAGGGCCGGGTACGAGCAGTACTTC
>TRBJ2-3|TRBV6-1|few|TRBD1
CASTDRYHTDTQYF
TGTGCCAGCACGGACAGGTATCACACAGATACGCAGTATTTT
>TRBJ2-3|TRBV28|NA|NA
CASTLGAPDTQYF
TGTGCCAGCACGTTGGGGGCCCCAGATACGCAGTATTTT
>TRBJ1-2|TRBV4-1|few|NA
CASSHPDGGRRGYTF
TGCGCCAGCAGCCACCCAGATGGTGGACGGCGTGGCTACACCTTC
>TRBJ2-7|TRBV27|NA|NA
CASSLRTATSSVEQYF
TGTGCCAGCAGTTTGCGTACCGCCACTAGCTCCGTCGAGCAGTACTTC
>TRBJ2-7|TRBV6-1|NA|NA
CASSPQSYEQYF
TGTGCCAGCAGTCCTCAATCCTACGAGCAGTACTTC
>TRBJ2-7|TRBV28|many|NA
CATRVPGGSGGPYF
TGTGCCACCAGGGTTCCTGGCGGGAGTGGGGGCCCCTACTTC
>TRBJ1-2|TRBV5-1|NA|NA
CASSPGQGSYGYTF
TGCGCCAGCAGCCCGGGCCAGGGAAGCTATGGCTACACCTTC
>TRBJ1-1|TRBV7-3|many|NA
CASSPGANTEAFF
TGTGCCAGCAGCCCAGGGGCAAACACTGAAGCTTTCTTT
>TRBJ2-1|TRBV9|once|TRBD2
CASSGTSGIWGEQFF
TGTGCCAGCTCCGGGACTAGCGGGATTTGGGGGGAGCAGTTCTTC
>TRBJ1-1|TRBV5-1|NA|NA
CASSFLGERTEAFF
TGCGCCAGCAGCTTCCTAGGGGAGCGGACTGAAGCTTTCTTT
>TRBJ2-5|TRBV30|NA|NA
CAWGLGVGKMMAQYF
TGTGCCTGGGGGCTCGGAGTGGGGAAAATGATGGCCCAGTACTTC
>TRBJ2-1|TRBV6-1|NA|NA
CASRAERFLNEQFF
TGTGCCAGCAGGGCCGAGCGGTTCCTGAATGAGCAGTTCTTC
>TRBJ1-6|TRBV4-1|NA|TRBD1
CASSPGTGENSPLHF
TGCGCCAGCAGCCCTGGGACAGGGGAGAATTCACCCCTCCACTTT
>TRBJ1-5|TRBV28|NA|NA
CASRLGGSGQPQHF
TGTGCCAGCCGATTAGGGGGATCTGGTCAGCCCCAGCATTTT
>TRBJ1-1|TRBV15|NA|NA
CATSRDRGQTLGSNTEAFF
TGTGCCACCAGCAGAGATCGGGGACAAACCCTTGGATCGAACACTGAAGCTTTCTTT
>TRBJ1-2|TRBV28|NA|TRBD1
CASTAGGTGGRYGYTF
TGTGCCAGCACTGCAGGTGGGACAGGGGGCCGGTATGGCTACACCTTC
>TRBJ1-1|TRBV27|NA|TRBD1
CASSVYTGGATEAFF
TGTGCCAGCAGTGTATACACAGGGGGCGCAACTGAAGCTTTCTTT
>TRBJ1-1|TRBV27|few|NA
CASSLSAGLGNTEAFF
TGTGCCAGCAGTTTATCTGCAGGGTTGGGGAACACTGAAGCTTTCTTT
>TRBJ2-7|TRBV7-9|NA|TRBD2
CASSVTSGSYEQYF
TGTGCCAGCAGCGTAACTAGCGGTTCCTACGAGCAGTACTTC
>TRBJ2-3|TRBV27|few|NA
CASSLDDHTDTQYF
TGTGCCAGCAGTTTAGACGACCACACAGATACGCAGTATTTT
>TRBJ1-2|TRBV9|NA|NA
CASSATMGSNYGYTF
TGTGCCAGCAGCGCGACAATGGGGAGTAACTATGGCTACACCTTC
>TRBJ2-3|TRBV29-1|few|NA
CSFPSSRDSQHF
TGCAGCTTCCCTTCCTCCCGGGACTCTCAACATTTT
>TRBJ2-1|TRBV27|few|TRBD2
CASSLSGTSGSWHNEQFF
TGTGCCAGCAGTTTATCGGGGACTAGCGGGAGTTGGCACAATGAGCAGTTCTTC
>TRBJ1-1|TRBV28|NA|NA
CASSFDTRANTEAFF
TGTGCCAGCAGTTTTGATACCCGTGCGAACACTGAAGCTTTCTTT
>TRBJ2-3|TRBV5-1|few|TRBD2
CASSLMAGGVTDTQYF
TGCGCCAGCAGCTTGATGGCGGGGGGCGTCACAGATACGCAGTATTTT
>TRBJ2-3|TRBV4-3|NA|NA
CASSQVGTDTQYF
TGCGCCAGCAGCCAAGTGGGCACAGATACGCAGTATTTT
>TRBJ2-2|TRBV5-4|NA|TRBD1
CASSQDRGRTGELFF
TGTGCCAGCAGCCAAGACAGGGGAAGAACCGGGGAGCTGTTTTTT
>TRBJ1-4|TRBV6-1|few|TRBD1
CASSEEYLTGGNEKLFF
TGTGCCAGCAGTGAAGAATATCTGACAGGGGGAAATGAAAAACTGTTTTTT
>TRBJ1-1|TRBV6-6|NA|NA
CASSFQGLTNTEAFF
TGTGCCAGCAGTTTCCAGGGGTTAACGAACACTGAAGCTTTCTTT
>TRBJ2-1|TRBV18|NA|TRBD2
CASSPTQLAGGPEQFF
TGTGCCAGCTCACCAACTCAGCTAGCGGGAGGGCCTGAGCAGTTCTTC
>TRBJ1-4|TRBV9|NA|NA
CASSVGTQANEKLFF
TGTGCCAGCAGCGTAGGGACCCAGGCTAATGAAAAACTGTTTTTT
>TRBJ2-7|TRBV11-2|NA|NA
CASSSLTGERSYEQYF
TGTGCCAGCAGCTCACTAACAGGAGAACGCTCCTACGAGCAGTACTTC
>TRBJ2-7|TRBV7-8|NA|TRBD2
CASRIAGAYEQYF
TGTGCCAGCCGTATAGCGGGAGCCTACGAGCAGTACTTC
>TRBJ2-2|TRBV7-2|NA|TRBD2
CASSLRLAGVAGELFF
TGTGCCAGCAGCTTACGACTAGCGGGAGTCGCCGGGGAGCTGTTTTTT
>TRBJ2-7|TRBV5-4|NA|TRBD2
CASSLVGGHHEQYF
TGTGCCAGCAGCTTGGTGGGAGGGCACCACGAGCAGTACTTC
>TRBJ2-7|TRBV30|NA|TRBD1
CAWTQDRAGFEQYF
TGTGCCTGGACCCAGGACAGGGCGGGATTTGAGCAGTACTTC
>TRBJ2-7|TRBV2|NA|NA
CASSETGLRGEQYF
TGTGCCAGCAGTGAAACAGGACTAAGAGGCGAGCAGTACTTC
>TRBJ1-1|TRBV25-1|NA|NA
CASTEGQFTEAFF
TGTGCCAGCACCGAAGGACAGTTCACTGAAGCTTTCTTT
>TRBJ2-3|TRBV20-1|many|NA
CSATEGDTQYF
TGCAGTGCTACTGAAGGAGATACGCAGTATTTT
>TRBJ2-7|TRBV2|few|TRBD2
CASSVLATYEQYF
TGTGCCAGCAGTGTACTAGCGACCTACGAGCAGTACTTC
>TRBJ1-3|TRBV18|NA|NA
CASSPGTESSGNTIYF
TGTGCCAGCTCACCTGGGACGGAGAGCTCTGGAAACACCATATATTTT
>TRBJ2-1|TRBV5-1|NA|NA
CASTPPGPRGSEQFF
TGCGCCAGCACCCCACCGGGACCTAGGGGCAGTGAGCAGTTCTTC
>TRBJ2-4|TRBV28|NA|NA
CASGENIQYF
TGTGCCAGCGGGGAAAACATTCAGTACTTC
>TRBJ2-4|TRBV5-4|NA|TRBD2
CASSYGTSGRVDIQYF
TGTGCCAGCAGCTACGGGACTAGCGGGAGGGTGGACATTCAGTACTTC
>TRBJ2-5|TRBV9|NA|NA
CASSVSTGPQETQYF
TGTGCCAGCAGCGTCTCTACAGGGCCCCAAGAGACCCAGTACTTC
>TRBJ2-1|TRBV29-1|NA|TRBD2
CSVLPWAGGHNEQFF
TGCAGCGTTCTCCCGTGGGCGGGAGGGCACAATGAGCAGTTCTTC
>TRBJ1-1|TRBV5-1|NA|TRBD1
CASSLVAGGRNTEAFF
TGCGCCAGCAGCTTGGTGGCAGGGGGGAGGAACACTGAAGCTTTCTTT
>TRBJ2-1|TRBV6-5|NA|NA
CASATGYNEQFF
TGTGCCAGCGCAACGGGATACAATGAGCAGTTCTTC